The present TCR beta chain was sequenced within a study of T cell responses to AZD1222 COVID-19 vaccine. To note about this clone: Its antigen is still unknown.

Broader study findings: The donors showed a predominance of white British ancestry and of females, with possible underestimation of clonal diversity. Spike as a whole was targeted by vaccine-associated CD4 TCRs, dominant at 160-218 and 743-854.

The CDR3 runs 12 residues. Trimming at V came to 5 bases and at J to 10 bases, leaving 4 bases not matched to a gene. Method: immunoSEQ multiplex PCR; TCRdb's copy keeps in-frame clones and lacks some. The sample gives under 110,000 clones, about 90% of which show up once; roughly 8% is in the top ten. The receptor was derived from an adult who received the AZD1222 COVID-19 vaccine. V and J are TRBV12-3 or TRBV12-4 and TRBJ2-7; 11 bases are shared with TRBD1. The specimen comprised peripheral blood, sampled 28 days after the second AZD1222 dose. This CDR3 reads CASSDGQGAQYF. CDR3 bases: TGTGCCAGCAGTGACGGACAGGGGGCTCAGTACTTC.